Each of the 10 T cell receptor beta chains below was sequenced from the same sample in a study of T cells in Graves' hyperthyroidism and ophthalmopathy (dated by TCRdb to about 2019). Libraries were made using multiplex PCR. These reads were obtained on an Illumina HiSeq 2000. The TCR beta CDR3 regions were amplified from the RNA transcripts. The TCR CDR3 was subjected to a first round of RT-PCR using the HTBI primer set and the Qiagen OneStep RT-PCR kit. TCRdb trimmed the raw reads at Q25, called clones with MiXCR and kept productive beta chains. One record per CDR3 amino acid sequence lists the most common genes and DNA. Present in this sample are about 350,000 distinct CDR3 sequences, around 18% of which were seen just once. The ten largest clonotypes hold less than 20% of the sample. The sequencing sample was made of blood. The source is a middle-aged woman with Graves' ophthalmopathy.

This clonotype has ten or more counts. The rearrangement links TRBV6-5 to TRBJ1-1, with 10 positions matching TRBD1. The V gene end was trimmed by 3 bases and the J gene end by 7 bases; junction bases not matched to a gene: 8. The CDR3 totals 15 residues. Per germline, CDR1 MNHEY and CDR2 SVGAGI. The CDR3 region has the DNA TGTGCCAGCAGTTATTCGGGGGACAGGGGAGGTGAAGCTTTCTTT. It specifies CASSYSGDRGGEAFF.

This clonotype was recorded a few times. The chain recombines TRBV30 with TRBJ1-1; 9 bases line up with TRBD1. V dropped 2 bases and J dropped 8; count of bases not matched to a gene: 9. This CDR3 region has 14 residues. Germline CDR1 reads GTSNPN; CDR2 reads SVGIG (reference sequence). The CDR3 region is CAWSNWETGGEAFF. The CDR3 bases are TGTGCCTGGAGTAACTGGGAGACAGGGGGGGAAGCTTTCTTT.

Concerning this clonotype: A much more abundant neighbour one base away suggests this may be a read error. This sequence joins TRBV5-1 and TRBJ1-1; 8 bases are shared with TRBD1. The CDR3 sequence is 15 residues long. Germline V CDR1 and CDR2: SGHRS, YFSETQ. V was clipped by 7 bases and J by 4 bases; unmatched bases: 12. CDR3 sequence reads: CASYGTGVFVTEAFF. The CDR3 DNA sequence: TGCGCCAGCTACGGGACAGGAGTTTTTGTCACTGAAGCTTTCTTT.

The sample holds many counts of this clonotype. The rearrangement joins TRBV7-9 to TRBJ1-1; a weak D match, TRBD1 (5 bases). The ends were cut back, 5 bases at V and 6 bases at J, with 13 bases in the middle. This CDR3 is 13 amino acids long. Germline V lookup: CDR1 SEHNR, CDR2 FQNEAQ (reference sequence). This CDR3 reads CASSLTLGAEAFF. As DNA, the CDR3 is TGTGCCAGCAGCCTCACTCTAGGGGCTGAAGCTTTCTTT.

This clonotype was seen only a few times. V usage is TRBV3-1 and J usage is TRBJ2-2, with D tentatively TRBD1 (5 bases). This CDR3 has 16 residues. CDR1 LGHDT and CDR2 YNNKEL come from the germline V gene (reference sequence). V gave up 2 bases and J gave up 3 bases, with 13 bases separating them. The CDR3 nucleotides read TGTGCCAGCAGCCAAAGGAAGGGGTGGGACACCGGGGAGCTGTTTTTT. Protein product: CASSQRKGWDTGELFF.

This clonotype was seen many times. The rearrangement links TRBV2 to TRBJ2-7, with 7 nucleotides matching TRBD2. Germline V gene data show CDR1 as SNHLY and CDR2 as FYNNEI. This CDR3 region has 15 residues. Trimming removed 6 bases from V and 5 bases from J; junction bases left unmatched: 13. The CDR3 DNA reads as TGTGCCAGCAGATCTGGTGGGAGGGTCAGGAACGAGCAGTACTTC. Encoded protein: CASRSGGRVRNEQYF.

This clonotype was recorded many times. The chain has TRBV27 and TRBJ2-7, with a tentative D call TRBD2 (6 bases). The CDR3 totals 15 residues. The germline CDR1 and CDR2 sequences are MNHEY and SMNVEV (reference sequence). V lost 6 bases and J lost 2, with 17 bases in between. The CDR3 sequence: CASRASWGGPYEQYF. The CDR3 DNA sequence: TGTGCCAGCAGAGCCTCCTGGGGAGGTCCCTACGAGCAGTACTTC.

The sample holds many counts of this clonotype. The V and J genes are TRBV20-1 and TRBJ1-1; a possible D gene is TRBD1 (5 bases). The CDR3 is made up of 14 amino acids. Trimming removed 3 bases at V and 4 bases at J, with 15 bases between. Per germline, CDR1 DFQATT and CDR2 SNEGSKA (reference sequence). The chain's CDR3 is CSARVEGFGTEAFF. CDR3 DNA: TGCAGTGCTAGGGTCGAGGGGTTTGGCACTGAAGCTTTCTTT.

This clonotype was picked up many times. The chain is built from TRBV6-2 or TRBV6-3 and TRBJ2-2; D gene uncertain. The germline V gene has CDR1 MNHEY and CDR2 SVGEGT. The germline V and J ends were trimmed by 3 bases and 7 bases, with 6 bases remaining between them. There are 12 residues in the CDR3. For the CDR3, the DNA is TGTGCCAGCAGTTATTGGATCGGGGAGCTGTTTTTT. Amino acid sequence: CASSYWIGELFF.

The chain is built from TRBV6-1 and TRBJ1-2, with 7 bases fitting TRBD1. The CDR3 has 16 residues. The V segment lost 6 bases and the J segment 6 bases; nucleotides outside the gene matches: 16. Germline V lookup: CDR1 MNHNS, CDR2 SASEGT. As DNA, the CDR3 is TGTGCCAGCAGACCCAAAAGGACAGGCTCACTTAATGGCTACACCTTC. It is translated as CASRPKRTGSLNGYTF.